This entry is about one TCR beta chain. This sample is part of a study of control samples from healthy donors and cancer patients. Only in-frame clones appear in the TCRdb table, and some are missing; sequencing was by immunoSEQ multiplex PCR. The sample includes 150,000 to 180,000 clones, about 94% seen only once; the top ten take approximately 6%. The source is a man aged 40-50 years in good health. The sequenced sample was blood.

The CDR3 bases are TGTGCCAGTAGTATAGAGGTACGGGGCTACTGGAAGCAGTACTTC. Translated, it gives CASSIEVRGYWKQYF. This chain uses TRBV19 with TRBJ2-7; D possibly matches TRBD1 or TRBD2 (5 bases each). Between the trimmed V and J ends, which lost 0 bases and 8 bases, there was a span of 17 bases. Germline V gene lookup returns CDR1 LNHDA and CDR2 SQIVND (reference sequence). CDR3 size: 15 residues.